The 18 T cell receptor beta chains listed next were all sequenced from one sample in a study of neurological immune-mediated disorders. TCRdb re-analysed the 5' RACE reads in MiXCR, keeping a single row per CDR3 protein. In the table there are 50,000 to 55,000 distinct CDR3 sequences, approximately 3.9% of which are singletons. The source material was PBMCs. The receptors were sampled from a man in his sixties with multiple sclerosis.

This clonotype was observed many times. The chain couples TRBV20-1 to TRBJ2-5, with 12 bases that match TRBD2. Losses at the gene ends were 6 bases for V and 5 bases for J; bases not matched to a gene: 13. The CDR3 has 16 amino acids. The germline CDR1 and CDR2 sequences are DFQATT and SNEGSKA (reference sequence). CDR3 DNA: TGCAGTGCCATCCTTACTAGCGGGGGGCTACGGGAGACCCAGTACTTC. It yields the protein CSAILTSGGLRETQYF.

This clonotype was recorded at least ten times. The genes are TRBV28 and TRBJ2-3; perhaps TRBD2 as D (6 bases). V shed 2 bases and J shed 1 base, with 13 bases lying between them. Germline CDR1 is MDHEN and CDR2 is SYDVKM. CDR3 length equals 16 residues. This CDR3 is CASSLRAGIGTDTQYF. In DNA form, the CDR3 reads TGTGCCAGCAGTTTACGAGCGGGCATCGGCACAGATACGCAGTATTTT.

This clonotype has a handful of counts. This chain joins TRBV20-1 and TRBJ1-1; D gene uncertain. Per the germline V gene, CDR1 is DFQATT and CDR2 is SNEGSKA (reference sequence). This CDR3 comprises 15 residues. V was cut by 3 bases and J by 4 bases, with 18 bases left in between. This chain's CDR3 is CSARVGEVLGTEAFF. The CDR3 coding sequence is TGCAGTGCTAGGGTCGGGGAAGTATTGGGCACTGAAGCTTTCTTT.

This clonotype was counted at least ten times. This chain joins TRBV20-1 and TRBJ1-5; 10 bases are shared with TRBD1. The V and J ends lost 1 base and 7 bases, in that order; junction bases with no gene match: 16. The CDR3 is 18 amino acids. Germline assignment: CDR1 DFQATT and CDR2 SNEGSKA (reference sequence). In DNA, the CDR3 is TGCAGTGCTAGAGTCCCGGGACAGGGGTCTCTGATCGGCCAGCCCCAGCATTTT. Encoded protein: CSARVPGQGSLIGQPQHF.

This clonotype was seen at least ten times. V usage is TRBV20-1 and J usage is TRBJ2-5, with 10 bases that match TRBD2. Germline V gene lookup returns CDR1 DFQATT and CDR2 SNEGSKA (reference sequence). There are 17 residues in the CDR3. With 3 bases clipped from V and 5 bases from J, the junction kept 15 bases outside the gene matches. CDR3 in DNA: TGCAGTGCTAGTTCCCTAGCGGGAGTGGGGGGGGCGGAGACCCAGTACTTC. It specifies CSASSLAGVGGAETQYF.

Ten or more counts support this clonotype. This chain links TRBV5-1 with TRBJ2-7, with a weak D call TRBD1 (7 bases). CDR1 is SGHRS, CDR2 YFSETQ, per germline. There are 16 residues in the CDR3. V dropped 4 bases and J dropped 2 bases, with 19 bases sitting between them. The CDR3 region has the DNA TGCGCCAGCAGCCCCAGGGGCGGGACAGATACCTACGAGCAGTACTTC. Encoded protein: CASSPRGGTDTYEQYF.

As for this clonotype: Possible read error: a much larger clone is one base away. The V call is TRBV7-3, the J call TRBJ2-3; tentative D call: TRBD2 (5 bases). Germline CDR1 SGHTA, CDR2 FQGTGA. Trimming stripped 5 bases from V and 4 bases from J, with 13 bases between. This CDR3 has 14 residues. CDR3: CASSKTVGADTQYF. The CDR3 DNA reads TGTGCCAGCAGCAAAACTGTGGGAGCAGATACGCAGTATTTT.

This clonotype was observed many times. The chain links TRBV20-1 to TRBJ1-3; D is undetermined. Germline lookup yields CDR1 DFQATT and CDR2 SNEGSKA (reference sequence). The CDR3 has 16 amino acids. V gave up 0 bases and J gave up 7 bases, with 19 bases separating them. CDR3 DNA: TGCAGTGCTAGAGATCTCGGTTACACGGGGAGGAACACCATATATTTT. This codes for CSARDLGYTGRNTIYF.

This clonotype showed up many times. The rearrangement uses TRBV20-1 and TRBJ2-7; tentative D call: TRBD1 (5 bases). In germline, CDR1 is DFQATT, CDR2 SNEGSKA (reference sequence). The V and J ends lost 4 bases and 2 bases respectively, with 9 bases between them. This CDR3 is built from 12 residues. CDR3 nucleotide sequence: TGCAGTGCTACAGGGATCGCCTACGAGCAGTACTTC. Its protein product is CSATGIAYEQYF.

In its sample, this clonotype was seen many times. V and J are TRBV20-1 and TRBJ2-2; D call uncertain. CDR1 is DFQATT and CDR2 is SNEGSKA in the germline V gene (reference sequence). The V gene lost 3 bases and the J gene lost 2 bases, with 7 bases spanning the gap. The CDR3 totals 13 residues. The CDR3 nucleotides read TGCAGTGCTAGTAATTACAACACCGGGGAGCTGTTTTTT. Protein sequence: CSASNYNTGELFF.

At least ten counts were recorded for this clonotype. The chain carries TRBV6-1 and TRBJ2-3; no clear D. Germline values: CDR1 MNHNS, CDR2 SASEGT. Deletions cut 7 bases from V and 0 bases from J, with 8 bases between. There are 13 residues in the CDR3. The CDR3 bases are TGTGCCAGCAAGAGAATTAGCACAGATACGCAGTATTTT. Protein: CASKRISTDTQYF.

This clonotype was picked up many times. The chain employs TRBV7-2 and TRBJ1-2; TRBD1 agrees at 7 bases. The CDR3 loop spans 15 amino acids. Per the germline V gene, CDR1 is SGHTA and CDR2 is FQGNSA. Trimming took 4 bases from V and 6 from J; bases not matched to a gene: 11. The CDR3 nucleotides read TGTGCCAGCAGCTCGGGACAGACAATTAGAAATGGCTACACCTTC. Encoded protein: CASSSGQTIRNGYTF.

This clonotype appeared many times. V and J are TRBV20-1 and TRBJ1-2; possibly TRBD1 for D (6 bases). Per the germline V gene, CDR1 is DFQATT and CDR2 is SNEGSKA (reference sequence). CDR3 size: 17 residues. Between the trimmed V and J ends, which lost 5 bases and 4 bases, there was a span of 26 bases. The CDR3 sequence: CSAAYRVRELFVYGYTF. The DNA of the CDR3 is TGCAGTGCTGCATACAGGGTTAGGGAATTGTTTGTCTATGGCTACACCTTC.

This clonotype was seen at least ten times. The chain is built from TRBV9 and TRBJ2-5, with 7 bases that match TRBD1. The CDR3 length is 14 residues. In germline, CDR1 is SGDLS, CDR2 YYNGEE. Germline trimming cut 2 bases from V and 2 bases from J; bases unmatched to any gene: 3. The CDR3 region is CASSVTGKQETQYF. The DNA for the CDR3 is TGTGCCAGCAGCGTGACAGGGAAACAAGAGACCCAGTACTTC.

This clonotype was counted at least ten times. V is TRBV5-1 and J is TRBJ2-6; weak D call: TRBD2 (5 bases). V was shortened by 8 bases and J by 1 base, with 13 bases between the two germline ends. Germline CDR1 and CDR2: SGHRS and YFSETQ. This CDR3 comprises 15 residues. CDR3 sequence reads: CASSGGSSGANVLTF. CDR3 nucleotide sequence: TGCGCCAGTAGTGGCGGGTCATCTGGGGCCAACGTCCTGACTTTC.

This clonotype was recorded at least ten times. The J gene is TRBJ1-2, the V gene TRBV25-1, with a weak D call TRBD1 (6 bases). Per germline, CDR1 MGHDK and CDR2 SYGVNS. This CDR3 region has 14 residues. V was shortened by 8 bases and J by 0 bases, with 13 bases between the two germline ends. CDR3 DNA: TGTGCCAGCCATGGGACAAACGCTAACTATGGCTACACCTTC. This sequence encodes CASHGTNANYGYTF.

This clonotype was recorded many times. The genes are TRBV2 and TRBJ1-4; no reliable D call. Germline V gene sequence: CDR1 SNHLY, CDR2 FYNNEI. V was clipped by 8 bases and J by 0 bases, with 22 bases between them. This CDR3 spans 18 amino acids. The CDR3 is CASERRGSLHATNEKLFF. The CDR3 DNA sequence: TGTGCCAGCGAGCGGCGCGGCAGCCTTCATGCAACTAATGAAAAACTGTTTTTT.

This clonotype was found many times. The chain is built from TRBV5-1 and TRBJ2-7; D call uncertain. CDR1 is SGHRS and CDR2 is YFSETQ in the germline V gene. Trimming left V 3 bases short and J 6 bases short, with 13 bases between. The CDR3 length is 13 residues. The CDR3 DNA reads TGCGCCAGCAGCTCCTGGGGTGCCGGCGAGCAGTACTTC. Its protein is CASSSWGAGEQYF.